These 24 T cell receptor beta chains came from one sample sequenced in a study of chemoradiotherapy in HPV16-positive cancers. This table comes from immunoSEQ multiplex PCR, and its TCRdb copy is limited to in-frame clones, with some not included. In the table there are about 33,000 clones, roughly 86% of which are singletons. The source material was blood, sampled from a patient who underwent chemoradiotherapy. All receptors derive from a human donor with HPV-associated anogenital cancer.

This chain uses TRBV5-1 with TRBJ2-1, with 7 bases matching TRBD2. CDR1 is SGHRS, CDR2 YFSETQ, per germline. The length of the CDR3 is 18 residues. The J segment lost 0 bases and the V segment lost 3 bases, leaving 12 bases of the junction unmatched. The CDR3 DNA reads TGCGCCAGCAGCTACGGCGGGGGTTTTCCAAGCTCCTACAATGAGCAGTTCTTC. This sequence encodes CASSYGGGFPSSYNEQFF. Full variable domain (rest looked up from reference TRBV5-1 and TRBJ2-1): KAGVTQTPRYLIKTRGQQVTLSCSPISGHRSVSWYQQTPGQGLQFLFEYFSETQRNKGNFPGRFSGRQFSNSRSEMNVSTLELGDSALYLCASSYGGGFPSSYNEQFFGPGTRLTVL.

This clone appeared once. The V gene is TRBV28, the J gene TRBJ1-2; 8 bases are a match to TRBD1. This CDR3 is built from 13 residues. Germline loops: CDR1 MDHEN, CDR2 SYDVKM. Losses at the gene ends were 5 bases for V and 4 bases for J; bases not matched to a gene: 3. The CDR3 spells CASSQGAGYGYTF. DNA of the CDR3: TGTGCCAGCAGTCAGGGGGCCGGCTATGGCTACACCTTC.

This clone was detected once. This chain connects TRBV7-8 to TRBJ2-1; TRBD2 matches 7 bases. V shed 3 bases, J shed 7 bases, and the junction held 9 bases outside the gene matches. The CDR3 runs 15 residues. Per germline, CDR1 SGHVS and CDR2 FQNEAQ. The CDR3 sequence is CASSLATSWGNEQFF. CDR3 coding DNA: TGTGCCAGCAGCTTGGCGACTAGCTGGGGGAATGAGCAGTTCTTC.

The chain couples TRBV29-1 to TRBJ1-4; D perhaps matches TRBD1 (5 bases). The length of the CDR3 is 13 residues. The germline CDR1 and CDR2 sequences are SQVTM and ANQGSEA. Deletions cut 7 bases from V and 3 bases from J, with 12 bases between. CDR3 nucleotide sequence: TGCAGCGCCACCGACAGAGCTAATGAAAAACTGTTTTTT. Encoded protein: CSATDRANEKLFF.

The CDR3 protein is CASSLSGRALGGNSPLHF. CDR3 DNA: TGTGCCAGCAGCTTATCCGGCAGGGCCCTGGGCGGGAATTCACCCCTCCACTTT. The chain has TRBV7-3 and TRBJ1-6; the D gene is possibly TRBD1 (5 bases). V lost 2 bases, J lost 7 bases, and 21 bases lay in between. Germline assignment: CDR1 SGHTA and CDR2 FQGTGA. CDR3 length equals 18 residues.

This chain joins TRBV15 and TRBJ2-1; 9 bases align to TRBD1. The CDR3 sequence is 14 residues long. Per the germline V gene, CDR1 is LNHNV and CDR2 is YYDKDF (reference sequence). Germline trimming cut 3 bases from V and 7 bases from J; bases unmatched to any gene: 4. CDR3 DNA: TGTGCCACCAGCAGGAGGACAGGGGAAAATGAGCAGTTCTTC. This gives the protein CATSRRTGENEQFF. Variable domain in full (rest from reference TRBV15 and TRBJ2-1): DAMVIQNPRYQVTQFGKPVTLSCSQTLNHNVMYWYQQKSSQAPKLLFHYYDKDFNNEADTPDNFQSRRPNTSFCFLDIRSPGLGDTAMYLCATSRRTGENEQFFGPGTRLTVL.

Written as DNA, the CDR3 is TGCGCCAGCAGCTTGGGGGACAGAGTCACTGAAGCTTTCTTT. Translation gives CASSLGDRVTEAFF. This chain joins TRBV5-1 and TRBJ1-1; TRBD1 aligns across 7 bases. J gave up 4 bases and V 0 bases, and 3 bases lay outside the gene matches. In germline, CDR1 is SGHRS, CDR2 YFSETQ. The CDR3 is made up of 14 amino acids. Looking up the rest from reference TRBV5-1 and TRBJ1-1 gives the full variable domain: KAGVTQTPRYLIKTRGQQVTLSCSPISGHRSVSWYQQTPGQGLQFLFEYFSETQRNKGNFPGRFSGRQFSNSRSEMNVSTLELGDSALYLCASSLGDRVTEAFFGQGTRLTVV.

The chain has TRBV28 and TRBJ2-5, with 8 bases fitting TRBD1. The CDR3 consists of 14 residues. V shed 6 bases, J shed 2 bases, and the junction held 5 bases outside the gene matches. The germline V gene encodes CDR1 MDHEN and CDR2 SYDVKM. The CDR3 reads CASSRTGFQETQYF. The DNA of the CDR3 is TGTGCCAGCAGCAGGACAGGGTTTCAAGAGACCCAGTACTTC.

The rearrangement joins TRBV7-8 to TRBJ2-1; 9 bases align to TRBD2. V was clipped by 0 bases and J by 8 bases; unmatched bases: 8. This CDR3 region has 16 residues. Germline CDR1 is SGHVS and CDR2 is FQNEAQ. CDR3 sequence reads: CASSLASAGGPDEQFF. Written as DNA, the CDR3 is TGTGCCAGCAGCTTAGCGAGCGCGGGGGGGCCGGATGAGCAGTTCTTC.

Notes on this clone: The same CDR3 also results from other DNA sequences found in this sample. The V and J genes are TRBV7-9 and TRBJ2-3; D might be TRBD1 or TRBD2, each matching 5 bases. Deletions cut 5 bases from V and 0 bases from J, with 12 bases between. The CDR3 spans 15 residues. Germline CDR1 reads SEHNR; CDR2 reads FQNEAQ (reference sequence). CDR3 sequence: CASSGGDPSTDTQYF. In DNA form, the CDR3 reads TGTGCCAGCAGCGGGGGAGACCCTAGCACAGATACGCAGTATTTT. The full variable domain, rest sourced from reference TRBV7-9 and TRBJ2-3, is DTGVSQNPRHKITKRGQNVTFRCDPISEHNRLYWYRQTLGQGPEFLTYFQNEAQLEKSRLLSDRFSAERPKGSFSTLEIQRTEQGDSAMYLCASSGGDPSTDTQYFGPGTRLTVL.

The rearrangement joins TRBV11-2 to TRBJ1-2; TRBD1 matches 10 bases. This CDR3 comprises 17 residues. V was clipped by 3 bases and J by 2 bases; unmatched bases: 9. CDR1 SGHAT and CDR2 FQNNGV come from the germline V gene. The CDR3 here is CASSFTFRDRGNYGYTF. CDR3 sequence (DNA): TGTGCCAGCAGCTTCACATTCAGGGACAGGGGAAACTATGGCTACACCTTC.

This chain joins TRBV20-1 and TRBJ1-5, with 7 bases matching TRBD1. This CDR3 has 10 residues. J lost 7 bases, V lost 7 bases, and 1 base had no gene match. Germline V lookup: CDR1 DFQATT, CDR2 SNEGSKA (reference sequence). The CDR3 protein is CSVRGQPQHF. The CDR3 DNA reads TGCAGTGTCAGGGGGCAGCCCCAGCATTTT.

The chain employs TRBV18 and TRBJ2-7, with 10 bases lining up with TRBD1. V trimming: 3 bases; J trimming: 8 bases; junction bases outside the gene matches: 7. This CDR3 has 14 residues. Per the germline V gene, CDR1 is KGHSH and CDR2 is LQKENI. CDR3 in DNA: TGTGCCAGCTCACCGGGACAGGGGAATGGCAAGCAGTACTTC. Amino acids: CASSPGQGNGKQYF.

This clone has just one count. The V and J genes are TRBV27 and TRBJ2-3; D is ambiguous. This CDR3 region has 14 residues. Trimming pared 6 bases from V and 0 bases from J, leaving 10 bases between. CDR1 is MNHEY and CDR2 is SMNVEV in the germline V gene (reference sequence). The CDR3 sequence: CASSSPGSTDTQYF. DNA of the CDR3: TGTGCCAGCAGCAGCCCGGGCAGCACAGATACGCAGTATTTT.

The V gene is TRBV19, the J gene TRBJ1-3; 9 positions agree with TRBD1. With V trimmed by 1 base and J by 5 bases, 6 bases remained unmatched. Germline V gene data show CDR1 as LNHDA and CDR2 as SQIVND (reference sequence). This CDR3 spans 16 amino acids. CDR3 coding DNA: TGTGCCAGTAGTATAGCCCGGGGACAGGGAAGAAACACCATATATTTT. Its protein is CASSIARGQGRNTIYF.

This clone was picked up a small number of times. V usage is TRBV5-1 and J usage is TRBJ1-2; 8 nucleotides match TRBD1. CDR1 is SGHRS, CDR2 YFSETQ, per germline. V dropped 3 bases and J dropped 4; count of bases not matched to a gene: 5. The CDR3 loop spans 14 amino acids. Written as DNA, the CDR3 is TGCGCCAGCAGCTATCGGACAGGGACCTATGGCTACACCTTC. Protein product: CASSYRTGTYGYTF.

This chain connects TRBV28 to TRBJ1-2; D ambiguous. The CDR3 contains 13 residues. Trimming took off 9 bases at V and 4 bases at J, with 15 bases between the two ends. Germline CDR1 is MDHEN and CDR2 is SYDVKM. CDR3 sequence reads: CASWTFDGYGYTF. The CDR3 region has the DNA TGTGCCAGTTGGACCTTCGATGGCTATGGCTACACCTTC.

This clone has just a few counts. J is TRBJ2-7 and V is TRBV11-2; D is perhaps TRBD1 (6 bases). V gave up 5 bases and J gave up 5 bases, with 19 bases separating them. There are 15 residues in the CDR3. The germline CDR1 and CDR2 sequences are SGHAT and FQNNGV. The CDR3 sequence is CASSPEHRGHDEQYF. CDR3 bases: TGTGCCAGCAGCCCAGAGCACCGGGGACATGACGAGCAGTACTTC.

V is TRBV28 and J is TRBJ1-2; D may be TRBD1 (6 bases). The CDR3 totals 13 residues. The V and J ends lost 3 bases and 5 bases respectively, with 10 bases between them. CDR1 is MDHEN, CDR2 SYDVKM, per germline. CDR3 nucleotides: TGTGCCAGCAGTTTGACAGGTTCTTATGGCTACACCTTC. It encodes CASSLTGSYGYTF.

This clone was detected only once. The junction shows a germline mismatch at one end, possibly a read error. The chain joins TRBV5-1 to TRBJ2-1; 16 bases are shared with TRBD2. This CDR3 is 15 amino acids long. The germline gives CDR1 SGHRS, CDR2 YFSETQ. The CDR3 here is CASSLAGLAGGRQFF. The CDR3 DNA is TGCGCCAGCAGTTTGGCGGGACTAGCGGGGGGGCGGCAGTTCTTC.

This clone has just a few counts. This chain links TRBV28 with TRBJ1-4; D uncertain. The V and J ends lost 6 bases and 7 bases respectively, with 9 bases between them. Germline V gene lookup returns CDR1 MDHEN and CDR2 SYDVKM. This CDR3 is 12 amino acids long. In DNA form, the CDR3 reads TGTGCCAGCAGCCAGGAGGGTGAAAAACTGTTTTTT. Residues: CASSQEGEKLFF. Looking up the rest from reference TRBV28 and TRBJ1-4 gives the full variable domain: DVKVTQSSRYLVKRTGEKVFLECVQDMDHENMFWYRQDPGLGLRLIYFSYDVKMKEKGDIPEGYSVSREKKERFSLILESASTNQTSMYLCASSQEGEKLFFGSGTQLSVL.

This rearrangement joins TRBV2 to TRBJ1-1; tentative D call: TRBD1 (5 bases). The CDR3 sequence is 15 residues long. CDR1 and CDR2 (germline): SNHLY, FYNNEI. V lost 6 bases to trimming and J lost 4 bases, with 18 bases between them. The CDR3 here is CASSANGAFFTEAFF. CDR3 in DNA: TGTGCCAGCAGCGCGAACGGGGCGTTTTTCACTGAAGCTTTCTTT.

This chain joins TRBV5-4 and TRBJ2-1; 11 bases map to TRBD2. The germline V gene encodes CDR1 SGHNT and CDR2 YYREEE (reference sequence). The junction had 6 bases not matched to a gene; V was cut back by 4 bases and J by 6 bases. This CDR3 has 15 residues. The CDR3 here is CASSPASGGLNEQFF. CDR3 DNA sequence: TGTGCCAGCAGCCCCGCTAGCGGGGGGCTCAATGAGCAGTTCTTC. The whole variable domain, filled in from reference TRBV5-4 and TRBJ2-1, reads ETGVTQSPTHLIKTRGQQVTLRCSSQSGHNTVSWYQQALGQGPQFIFQYYREEENGRGNFPPRFSGLQFPNYSSELNVNALELDDSALYLCASSPASGGLNEQFFGPGTRLTVL.

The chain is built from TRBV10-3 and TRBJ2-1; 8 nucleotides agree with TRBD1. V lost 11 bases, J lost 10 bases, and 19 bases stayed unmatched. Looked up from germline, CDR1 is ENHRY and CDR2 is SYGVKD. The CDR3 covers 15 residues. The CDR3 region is CAVWTGSRGTTEQFF. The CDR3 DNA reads TGTGCCGTTTGGACAGGGTCGCGAGGGACGACGGAGCAGTTCTTC.